One T cell receptor (beta chain) is described in this entry. This clonotype was picked up many times. What antigen it recognizes has not been identified. Base quality data are lacking; no much larger clone is found one base away. The library was produced with 5' RACE. Instrument used: Illumina HiSeq 2500. A second PCR of about 6 to 11 cycles was performed with a sample-barcoded 5' primer and a J-beta primer mix. Each TCR beta cDNA molecule received a unique molecular identifier from a template-switch 5' adaptor carrying 12 random nucleotides. Each sample yielded at least 3 million CDR3-containing paired-end reads. The Mint cDNA synthesis kit, primed by a TRBC-specific oligonucleotide, was used to synthesize first-strand cDNA from all RNA. After uracil-DNA glycosylase treatment, a first 18-cycle PCR used universal primers M1SS and BC2_uni_R on all cDNA. On the authors' methods: For normalization, 1 million high-quality reads were randomly selected from each sample, with every read carrying a distinct molecular identifier. Instead of being binned into consensus sequences, reads with shared molecular identifiers were discarded. CDR3 identification, clonotype clustering and error correction used MiTCR with a Q25 quality threshold and the strictest error-elimination algorithm. Lower-bound total TCR beta diversity was estimated with a nonparametric unseen species model using Euler transformation. The raw public data were reprocessed by TCRdb itself: fastp quality trimming at Q25, MiXCR clonotype calling, in-frame beta chains only. Entries are consolidated by CDR3 protein sequence, retaining the most common genes and DNA. The V and J calls were not made by the authors but by TCRdb's processing. Present in this sample are 650,000 or so distinct CDR3 sequences, roughly half of which were seen just once. About 14% of the sample goes to the ten largest clones.

The data are from a study of blood T cells in healthy people across ages (dated by TCRdb to 2014 to 2015). About the study as a whole: In model experiments, template switching captured about one uniquely barcoded TCR beta cDNA molecule for every two T cells. Age-related changes in TCR beta repertoire diversity were measured in the study by deep sequencing normalized with unique cDNA molecular identifiers. The donors were divided into four age groups: young (average about 16 years), middle-aged (about 40), aged (roughly 60) and long-lived (around 80). To avoid experimental bias, donors of different ages were spread randomly across the sequencing lanes. Two additional independent replicas of 1 million unique cDNA reads from the same blood draw were analyzed for two donors (one aged 18 to 29 and one aged 80 or older). General conclusions and limits of the study: Compared with the aged group, more naive CD4+ T cells, fewer expanded clones and increased TCR diversity were shown by the long-lived group, suggesting age selection. As age increased, observed TCR beta diversity per million T cells dropped in a roughly linear way, and a significant reduction was already evident by age about 40. The CMV infection status of donors was not known, potentially confounding age-related changes in expanded clonotypes. Because profiling used bulk unsorted PBMCs, naive and antigen-experienced compartments could not be compared conclusively. Total diversity estimates from one million sequenced T cells were considered lower bounds and underestimates. There was a strong correlation between observed TCR beta diversity and the percentage of naive T cells measured by flow cytometry.

V lost 5 bases and J lost 1 base, and the count of bases not matched to a germline gene is 5. Measured from the cysteine to the phenylalanine, the CDR3 is 17 residues long. CDR3 DNA only is kept here, 51 bases in frame from base 1. The germline V gene (reference sequence) yields SEHNR for CDR1 and FQNEAQ for CDR2. The donors were about 40 Caucasian individuals from Russia, aged roughly 6 to 90 years, who were systemically healthy. Ten milliliters of peripheral blood were drawn from each donor into EDTA-treated Vacutainer tubes. PBMCs were isolated by Ficoll-Paque density-gradient centrifugation, with at least 6 million obtained per sample. Total RNA, at least 6 micrograms per sample, was extracted from PBMCs with Trizol reagent. The percentages of naive CD45RAhigh/CD27high T cells were determined by flow cytometry on a PBMC aliquot from every donor.

The sample taken for sequencing was blood. The receptor was isolated from a woman of 80 years or more in good health. Recombination connected TRBV7-9 to TRBJ2-1; 13 bases in the middle match TRBD2. The CDR3 amino acid sequence is: CASSATSGRQSYNEQFF. The DNA sequence is given as TGTGCCAGCAGCGCGACTAGCGGGAGGCAATCCTACAATGAGCAGTTCTTC.